Following are 5 T cell receptor beta chains from one sample sequenced in a study of CD8 T cells in ankylosing spondylitis. TCRdb recomputed calls from the 5' RACE reads with MiXCR, one row per CDR3 protein. This table holds 130,000 or so distinct CDR3 sequences, 7% found once. The sequencing input was blood, either unsorted or a sorted T cell fraction (not recorded which). The receptor source for this set is a male donor with ankylosing spondylitis or in good health (not recorded which).

There are many counts of this clonotype. J is TRBJ2-3 and V is TRBV20-1; 9 bases are a match to TRBD1. Germline CDR1 and CDR2: DFQATT and SNEGSKA (reference sequence). V was pared by 7 bases and J by 0 bases, with 8 bases of the junction left unmatched. The CDR3 loop spans 15 amino acids. CDR3 protein: CSVSGTGLSTDTQYF. Written as DNA, the CDR3 is TGCAGTGTTTCAGGGACAGGGCTTAGCACAGATACGCAGTATTTT.

This clonotype occurred many times. The chain is built from TRBV12-5 and TRBJ1-1; maybe TRBD1 (5 bases). V was pared by 1 base and J by 5 bases, with 17 bases between. The germline gives CDR1 LGHNT, CDR2 FRNRAP. The CDR3 runs to 16 residues. The CDR3 loop is CASGLGIIRGGTEAFF. The CDR3 region has the DNA TGTGCTAGTGGTTTGGGCATAATAAGGGGCGGGACTGAAGCTTTCTTT.

J is TRBJ2-5 and V is TRBV7-6, with D possibly matching TRBD1 (6 bases). This CDR3 spans 14 amino acids. Looked up from germline, CDR1 is SGHVS and CDR2 is FNYEAQ. V was shortened by 1 base and J by 2 bases, with 8 bases between the two germline ends. The CDR3 nucleotides read TGTGCCAGCAGCTTAGGAACAGGGCAAGAGACCCAGTACTTC. Translating it yields CASSLGTGQETQYF. Complete variable domain (other parts from reference TRBV7-6 and TRBJ2-5): GAGVSQSPRYKVTKRGQDVALRCDPISGHVSLYWYRQALGQGPEFLTYFNYEAQQDKSGLPNDRFSAERPEGSISTLTIQRTEQRDSAMYRCASSLGTGQETQYFGPGTRLLVL.

The table lists this clonotype with many counts. The chain is built from TRBV7-8 and TRBJ1-2; D gene unclear. Trimming took 0 bases from V and 4 from J, leaving 9 bases between them. The CDR3 length is 14 residues. Germline-derived CDR1 and CDR2 are SGHVS and FQNEAQ. CDR3 sequence reads: CASSLASSAYGYTF. The CDR3 coding sequence is TGTGCCAGCAGCTTAGCCAGCTCTGCCTATGGCTACACCTTC.

This clonotype was counted ten times or more. The V gene is TRBV6-1, the J gene TRBJ1-6; D perhaps matches TRBD1 (5 bases). Germline loops: CDR1 MNHNS, CDR2 SASEGT. The CDR3 contains 15 residues. The germline V and J ends were trimmed by 6 bases and 8 bases, with 17 bases remaining between them. CDR3 protein: CASRGDREGYSPLHF. As DNA, the CDR3 is TGTGCCAGCAGGGGGGACCGGGAAGGGTATTCACCCCTCCACTTT.